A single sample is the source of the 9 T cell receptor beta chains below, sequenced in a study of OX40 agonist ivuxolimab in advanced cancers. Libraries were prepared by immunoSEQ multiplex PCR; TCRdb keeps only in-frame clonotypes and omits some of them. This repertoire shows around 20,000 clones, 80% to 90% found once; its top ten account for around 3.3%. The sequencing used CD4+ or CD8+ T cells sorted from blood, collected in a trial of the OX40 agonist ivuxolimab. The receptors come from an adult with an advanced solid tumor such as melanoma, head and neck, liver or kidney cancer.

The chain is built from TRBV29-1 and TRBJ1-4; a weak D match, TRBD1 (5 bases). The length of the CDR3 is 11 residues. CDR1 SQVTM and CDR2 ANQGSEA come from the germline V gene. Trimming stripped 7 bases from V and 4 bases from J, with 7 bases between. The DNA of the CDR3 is TGCAGCGCTGGGGGTAATGAAAAACTGTTTTTT. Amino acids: CSAGGNEKLFF.

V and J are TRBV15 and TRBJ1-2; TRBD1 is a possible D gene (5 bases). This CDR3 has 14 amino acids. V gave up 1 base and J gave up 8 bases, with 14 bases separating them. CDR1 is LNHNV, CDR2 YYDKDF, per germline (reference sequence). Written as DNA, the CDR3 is TGTGCCACCAGCAGAGGGCAGGGAGGAGGGGGCTACACCTTC. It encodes CATSRGQGGGGYTF.

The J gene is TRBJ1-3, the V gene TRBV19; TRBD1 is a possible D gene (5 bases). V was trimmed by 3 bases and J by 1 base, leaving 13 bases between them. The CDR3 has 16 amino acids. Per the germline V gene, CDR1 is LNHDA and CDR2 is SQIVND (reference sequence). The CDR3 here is CASSIGRAYSGNTIYF. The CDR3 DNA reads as TGTGCCAGTAGTATCGGCAGGGCGTATTCTGGAAACACCATATATTTT.

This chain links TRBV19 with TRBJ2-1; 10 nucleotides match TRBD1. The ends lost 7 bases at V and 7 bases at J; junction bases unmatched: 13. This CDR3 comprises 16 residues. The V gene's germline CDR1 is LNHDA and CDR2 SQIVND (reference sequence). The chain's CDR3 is CASKPNRDRGRNEQFF. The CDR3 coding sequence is TGTGCCAGTAAACCTAACCGGGACAGGGGTAGGAATGAGCAGTTCTTC.

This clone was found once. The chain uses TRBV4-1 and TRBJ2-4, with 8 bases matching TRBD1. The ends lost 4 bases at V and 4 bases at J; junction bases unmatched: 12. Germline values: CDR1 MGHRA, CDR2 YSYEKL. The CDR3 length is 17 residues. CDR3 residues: CASSRGPSDRGKNIQYF. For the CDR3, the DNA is TGCGCCAGCAGCCGCGGGCCCTCAGACAGGGGAAAAAACATTCAGTACTTC.

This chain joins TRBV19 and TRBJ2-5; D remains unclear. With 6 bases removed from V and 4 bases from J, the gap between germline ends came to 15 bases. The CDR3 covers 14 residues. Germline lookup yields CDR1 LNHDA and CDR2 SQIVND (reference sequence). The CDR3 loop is CASSGPGSRETQYF. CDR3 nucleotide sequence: TGTGCCAGTAGCGGACCCGGGTCCCGAGAGACCCAGTACTTC.

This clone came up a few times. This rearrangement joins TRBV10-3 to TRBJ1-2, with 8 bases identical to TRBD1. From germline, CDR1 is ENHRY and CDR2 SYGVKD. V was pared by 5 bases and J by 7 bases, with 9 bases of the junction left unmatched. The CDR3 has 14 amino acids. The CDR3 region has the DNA TGTGCCATCAGTCCGACAGGGGATAAGAGTGGCTACACCTTC. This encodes CAISPTGDKSGYTF.

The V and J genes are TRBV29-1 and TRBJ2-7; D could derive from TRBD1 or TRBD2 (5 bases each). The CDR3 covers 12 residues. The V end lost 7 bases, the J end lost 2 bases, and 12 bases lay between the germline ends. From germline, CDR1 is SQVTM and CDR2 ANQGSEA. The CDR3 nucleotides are TGCAGCGCGGGGCAGAACCCCTACGAGCAGTACTTC. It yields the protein CSAGQNPYEQYF.

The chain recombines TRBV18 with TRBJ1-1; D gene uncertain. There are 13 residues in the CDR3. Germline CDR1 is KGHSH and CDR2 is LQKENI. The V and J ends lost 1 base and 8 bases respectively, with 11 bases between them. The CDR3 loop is CASSPLIGREAFF. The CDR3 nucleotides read TGTGCCAGCTCACCACTGATCGGGAGGGAAGCTTTCTTT. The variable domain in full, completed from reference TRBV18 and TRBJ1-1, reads NAGVMQNPRHLVRRRGQEARLRCSPMKGHSHVYWYRQLPEEGLKFMVYLQKENIIDESGMPKERFSAEFPKEGPSILRIQQVVRGDSAAYFCASSPLIGREAFFGQGTRLTVV.